The T cell receptor (beta chain) described here comes from a study of cytomegalovirus exposure and HLA in healthy donors. Overall study results and limits: Several of the most significant clusters appeared, in a later analysis, to be linked to common viral pathogens. Cytomegalovirus status was reportedly diagnosed by the classifier with high specificity and sensitivity. Researchers catalogued about 160 TCR beta chains as cytomegalovirus-associated.

The PCR made use of 60 Vbeta and 13 Jbeta primers. Generated by immunoSEQ multiplex PCR, the TCRdb table keeps only in-frame clones and is missing some. The profile shows around 100,000 clones, 65% to 75% of them singletons. J lost 0 bases, V lost 6 bases, and 0 bases had no gene match. Per the germline V gene, CDR1 is MDHEN and CDR2 is SYDVKM. This CDR3 region has 13 residues. As regards this clone: Its antigen remains unknown. Other DNA sequences in the same sample also yield this CDR3.

The sample comprised PBMCs. The clonotype was recovered from a woman in her late teens or twenties in good health and CMV-seropositive. This chain uses TRBV28 with TRBJ2-7, with 9 bases matching TRBD1. CDR3 loop: CASRTGGSYEQYF. CDR3 sequence (DNA): TGTGCCAGCAGGACAGGGGGCTCCTACGAGCAGTACTTC.